This note documents a single T cell receptor (beta chain) sequence. Germline-derived CDR1 and CDR2 are SGHRS and YFSETQ. V trimming: 3 bases; J trimming: 0 bases; junction bases outside the gene matches: 6. The CDR3 runs to 17 residues. The repertoire was sequenced with immunoSEQ multiplex PCR; TCRdb's copy has only in-frame clones and lacks some. The table includes around 33,000 clones, roughly 82% detected once. The source of the sample is a study of PD-L1 blockade in urothelial cancer. Study in general: After treatment start, blood was analyzed at 3 weeks (second dose) and at 6 weeks. Median T cell yield per blood sample was about 150,000 cells.

The sample here was PBMCs, taken around atezolizumab (anti-PD-L1) treatment. This receptor was obtained from a man in his 70s with urothelial cancer. This rearrangement joins TRBV5-1 to TRBJ2-3, with 11 bases aligning to TRBD2. DNA of the CDR3: TGCGCCAGCAGCTCCCAGACTAGCGGGAAAAGCACAGATACGCAGTATTTT. This encodes CASSSQTSGKSTDTQYF.